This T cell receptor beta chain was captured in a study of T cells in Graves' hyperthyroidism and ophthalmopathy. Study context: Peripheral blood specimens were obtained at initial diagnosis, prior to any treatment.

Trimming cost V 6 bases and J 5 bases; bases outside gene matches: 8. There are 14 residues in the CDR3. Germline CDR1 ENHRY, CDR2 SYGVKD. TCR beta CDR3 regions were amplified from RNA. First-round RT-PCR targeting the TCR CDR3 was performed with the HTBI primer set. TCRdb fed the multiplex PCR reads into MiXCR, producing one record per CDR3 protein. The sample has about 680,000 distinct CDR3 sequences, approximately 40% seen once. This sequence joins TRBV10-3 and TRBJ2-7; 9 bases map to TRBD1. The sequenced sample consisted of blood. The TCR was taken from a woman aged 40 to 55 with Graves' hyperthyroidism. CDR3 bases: TGTGCCATCAGGGCTGGGGACAGGGAGCACGAGCAGTACTTC. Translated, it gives CAIRAGDREHEQYF.